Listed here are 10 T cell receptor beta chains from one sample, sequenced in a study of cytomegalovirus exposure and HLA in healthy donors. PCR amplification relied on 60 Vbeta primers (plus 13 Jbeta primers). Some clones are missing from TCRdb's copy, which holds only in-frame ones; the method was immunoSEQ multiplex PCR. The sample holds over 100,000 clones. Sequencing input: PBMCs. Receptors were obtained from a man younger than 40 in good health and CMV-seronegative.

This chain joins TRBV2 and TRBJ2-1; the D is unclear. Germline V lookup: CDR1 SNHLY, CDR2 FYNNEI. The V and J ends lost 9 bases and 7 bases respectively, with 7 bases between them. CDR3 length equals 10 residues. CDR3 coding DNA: TGTGCCAGGTTAATAAATGAGCAGTTCTTC. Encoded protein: CARLINEQFF. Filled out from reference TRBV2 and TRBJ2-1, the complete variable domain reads EPEVTQTPSHQVTQMGQEVILRCVPISNHLYFYWYRQILGQKVEFLVSFYNNEISEKSEIFDDQFSVERPDGSNFTLKIRSTKLEDSAMYFCARLINEQFFGPGTRLTVL.

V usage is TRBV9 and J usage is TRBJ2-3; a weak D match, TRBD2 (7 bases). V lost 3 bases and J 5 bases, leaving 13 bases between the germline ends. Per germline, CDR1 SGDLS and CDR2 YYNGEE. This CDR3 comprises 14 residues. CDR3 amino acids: CASSARGARDTQYF. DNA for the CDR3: TGTGCCAGCAGCGCCCGGGGGGCGAGAGATACGCAGTATTTT.

This CDR3 reads CASSLGGITNEQFF. The CDR3, as DNA: TGTGCCAGCAGCTTAGGCGGAATTACCAATGAGCAGTTCTTC. The chain links TRBV7-7 to TRBJ2-1; unclear D gene. Trimming cost V 1 base and J 6 bases, with 10 bases left between them. This CDR3 comprises 14 residues. Germline V gene data show CDR1 as SSHAT and CDR2 as FNYEAQ (reference sequence).

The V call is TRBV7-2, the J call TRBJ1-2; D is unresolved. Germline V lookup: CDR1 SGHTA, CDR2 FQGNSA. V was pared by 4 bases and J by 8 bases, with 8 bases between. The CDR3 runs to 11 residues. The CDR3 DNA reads TGTGCCAGCAGCTCCCTGAGGGGCTACACCTTC. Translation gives CASSSLRGYTF.

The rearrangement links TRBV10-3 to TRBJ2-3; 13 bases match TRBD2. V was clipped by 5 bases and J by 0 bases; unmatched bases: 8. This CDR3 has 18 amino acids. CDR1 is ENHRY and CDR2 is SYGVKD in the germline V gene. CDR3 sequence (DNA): TGTGCCATCAGTTCCCCCAGACTAGCGGGGGGTAGCACAGATACGCAGTATTTT. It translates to CAISSPRLAGGSTDTQYF.

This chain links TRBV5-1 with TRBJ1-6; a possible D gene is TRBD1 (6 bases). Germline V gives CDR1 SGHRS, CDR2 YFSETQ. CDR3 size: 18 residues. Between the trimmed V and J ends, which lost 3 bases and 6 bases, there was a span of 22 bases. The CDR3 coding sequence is TGCGCCAGCAGCTCGAACAGTGGCGGACAGACTGTTAATTCACCCCTCCACTTT. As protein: CASSSNSGGQTVNSPLHF.

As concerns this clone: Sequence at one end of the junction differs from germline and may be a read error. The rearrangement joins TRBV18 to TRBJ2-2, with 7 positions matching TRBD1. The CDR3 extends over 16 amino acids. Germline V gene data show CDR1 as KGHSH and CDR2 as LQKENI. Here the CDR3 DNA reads TGTGCCGGCTCACCCTGGGGCACAGGGGTGATCGGGGAGCTGTTTTTT. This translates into CAGSPWGTGVIGELFF.

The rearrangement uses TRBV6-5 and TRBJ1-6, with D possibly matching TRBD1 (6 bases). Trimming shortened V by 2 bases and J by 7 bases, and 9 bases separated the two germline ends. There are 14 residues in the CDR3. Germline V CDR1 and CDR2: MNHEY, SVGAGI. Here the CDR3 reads CASSYAGVNSPLHF. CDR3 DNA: TGTGCCAGCAGTTACGCAGGGGTCAATTCACCCCTCCACTTT.

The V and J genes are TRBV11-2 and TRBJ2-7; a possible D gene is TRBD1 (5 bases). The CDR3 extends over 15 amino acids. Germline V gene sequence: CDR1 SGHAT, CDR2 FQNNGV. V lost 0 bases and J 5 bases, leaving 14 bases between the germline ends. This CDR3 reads CASSLDSLGVDEQYF. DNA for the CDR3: TGTGCCAGCAGCTTAGACTCCTTAGGGGTTGACGAGCAGTACTTC. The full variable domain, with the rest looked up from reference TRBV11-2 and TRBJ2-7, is EAGVAQSPRYKIIEKRQSVAFWCNPISGHATLYWYQQILGQGPKLLIQFQNNGVVDDSQLPKDRFSAERLKGVDSTLKIQPAKLEDSAVYLCASSLDSLGVDEQYFGPGTRLTVT.

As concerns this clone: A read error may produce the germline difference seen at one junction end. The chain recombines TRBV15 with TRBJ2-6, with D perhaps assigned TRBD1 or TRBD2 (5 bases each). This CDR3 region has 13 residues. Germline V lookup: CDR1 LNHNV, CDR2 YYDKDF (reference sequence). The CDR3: CATRREGANVLTF. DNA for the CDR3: TGTGCCACCCGCAGGGAGGGGGCCAACGTCCTGACTTTC.